The rows below give T cell receptor beta chains drawn from one sample of a study of blood T cell repertoires in COVID-19. Data came from immunoSEQ multiplex PCR; TCRdb stores just in-frame clones and leaves some out. The sample contains about 190,000 clones, roughly 90% of which appear only once. The sample consisted of peripheral blood. The receptors stem from a man between 35 and 55 years old with acute or convalescent COVID-19. Both conserved end residues are part of each CDR3.

J: TRBJ2-1; V: TRBV7-2; CDR3: CASSFRLAGWDEQFF
J: TRBJ2-3; V: TRBV6-4; CDR3: CASSVNEATSTDTQYF
J: TRBJ2-7; V: TRBV11-2; CDR3: CASSSKDRIYEQYF
J: TRBJ2-1; V: TRBV9; CDR3: CASSVGRGGKYNEQFF
J: TRBJ2-3; V: TRBV7-2; CDR3: CASSFTGTVEDTQYF
J: TRBJ2-3; V: TRBV9; CDR3: CASSVTGDTDTQYF
J: TRBJ1-6; V: TRBV4-3; CDR3: CASSQDVAGNSPLHF
J: TRBJ1-3; V: TRBV5-4; CDR3: CASSLEPGGDTIYF
J: TRBJ2-1; V: TRBV3-1/TRBV3-2; CDR3: CASSPLPPSGGANEQFF
J: TRBJ1-1; V: TRBV7-2; CDR3: CASSRQVLTEAFF
J: TRBJ2-2; V: TRBV6-5; CDR3: CASRWGVANTGELFF
J: TRBJ1-1; V: TRBV6-5; CDR3: CASSYDSLNTEAFF
J: TRBJ1-3; V: TRBV12-5; CDR3: CASGDHWESGNTIYF
J: TRBJ1-2; V: TRBV4-3; CDR3: CASSQSTRTDYYGYTF
J: TRBJ1-4; V: TRBV5-1; CDR3: CASMDSFNEKLFF
J: TRBJ1-5; V: TRBV12-2; CDR3: CASRLGRKGLGTGVDQPQHF
J: TRBJ2-7; V: TRBV10-3; CDR3: CAISGQEQYEQYF
J: TRBJ1-2; V: TRBV5-4; CDR3: CASSAPGGSAYGYTF
J: TRBJ2-7; V: TRBV27; CDR3: CASRPGLAGYEQYF
J: TRBJ2-5; V: TRBV7-2; CDR3: CASSLVAGGPGETQYF
J: TRBJ1-1; V: TRBV19; CDR3: CASTLGQGEAFF
J: TRBJ1-4; V: TRBV15; CDR3: CATSTPVGDGVEKLFF
J: TRBJ2-4; V: TRBV5-4; CDR3: CASSSGGLNIQYF
J: TRBJ2-7; V: TRBV5-1; CDR3: CASSLAETALYEQYF
J: TRBJ2-5; V: TRBV5-6; CDR3: CASRRQVRRDQETQYF
J: TRBJ2-7; V: TRBV20-1; CDR3: CSARTNNEQYF
J: TRBJ2-7; V: TRBV4-1; CDR3: CASSQGGQAHEQYF
J: TRBJ2-7; V: TRBV6-5; CDR3: CASSYSGGYSYEQYF
J: TRBJ2-5; V: TRBV15; CDR3: CATQRQGWGETQYF
J: TRBJ2-3; V: TRBV28; CDR3: CASIPGPGTGWTDTQYF
J: TRBJ2-1; V: TRBV11-2; CDR3: CASSSMRDNEQFF
J: TRBJ1-1; V: TRBV18; CDR3: CASSPGGRGLNTEAFF
J: TRBJ1-5; V: TRBV6-6; CDR3: CASSRTPGQGTGPQHF
J: TRBJ2-7; V: TRBV27; CDR3: CASSLGGGRYEQYF